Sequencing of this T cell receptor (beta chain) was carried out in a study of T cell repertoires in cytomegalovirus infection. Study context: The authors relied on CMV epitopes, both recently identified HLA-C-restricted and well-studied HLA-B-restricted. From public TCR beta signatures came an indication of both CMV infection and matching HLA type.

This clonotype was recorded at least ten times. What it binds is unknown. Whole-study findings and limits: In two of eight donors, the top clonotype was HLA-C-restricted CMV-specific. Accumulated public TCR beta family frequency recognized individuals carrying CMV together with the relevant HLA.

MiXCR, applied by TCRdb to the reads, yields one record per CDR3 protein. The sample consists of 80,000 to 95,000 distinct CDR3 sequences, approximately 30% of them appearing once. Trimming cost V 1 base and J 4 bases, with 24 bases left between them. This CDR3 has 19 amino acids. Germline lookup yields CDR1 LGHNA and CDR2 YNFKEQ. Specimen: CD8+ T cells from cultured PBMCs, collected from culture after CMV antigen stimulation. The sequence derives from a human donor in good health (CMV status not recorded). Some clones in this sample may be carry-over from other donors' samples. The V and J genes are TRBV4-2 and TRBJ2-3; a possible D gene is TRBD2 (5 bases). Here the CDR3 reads CASSQGLSEADGSADTQYF. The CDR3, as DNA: TGTGCCAGCAGCCAAGGTTTATCGGAGGCAGACGGTTCGGCAGATACGCAGTATTTT.